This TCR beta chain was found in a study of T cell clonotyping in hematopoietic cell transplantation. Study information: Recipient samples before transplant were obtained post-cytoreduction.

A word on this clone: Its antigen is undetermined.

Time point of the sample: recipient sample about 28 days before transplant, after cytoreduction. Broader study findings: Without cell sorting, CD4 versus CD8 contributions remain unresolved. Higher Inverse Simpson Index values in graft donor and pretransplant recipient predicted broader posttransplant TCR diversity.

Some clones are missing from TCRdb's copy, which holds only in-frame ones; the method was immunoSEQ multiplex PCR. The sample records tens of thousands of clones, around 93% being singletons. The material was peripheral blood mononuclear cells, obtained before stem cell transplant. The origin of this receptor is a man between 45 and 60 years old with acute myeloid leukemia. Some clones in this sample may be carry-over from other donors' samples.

The CDR3 nucleotides are TGTGCCAGCGGGAGACAGAGGGTTGGGGAGCAGTACTTC. This sequence encodes CASGRQRVGEQYF. The chain employs TRBV6-5 and TRBJ2-7; D is perhaps TRBD1 or TRBD2 (5 bases each). Germline values: CDR1 MNHEY, CDR2 SVGAGI. This CDR3 region has 13 residues. Trimming shortened V by 8 bases and J by 7 bases, and 18 bases separated the two germline ends.